This T cell receptor (beta chain) was identified during a study of shared clonotypes between healthy human individuals. The naive CD8 subset, CD45RO-negative cells positively selected for CCR7, excluded terminally differentiated effector memory CD45RA+ cells. Running of the assay took place at deep level. Only in-frame clones appear in the TCRdb table, and some are missing; sequencing was by immunoSEQ multiplex PCR. The sample holds under 1 million clones, roughly 92% seen once. Trimming took off 4 bases at V and 5 bases at J, with 19 bases between the two ends. The germline V gene has CDR1 SGHTS and CDR2 YDEGEE. The CDR3 is 16 residues long.

Material: naive CD8+ T cells sorted from blood. This receptor was identified in a man under 40 in good health. This sequence joins TRBV5-8 and TRBJ1-3, with a tentative D call TRBD1 (5 bases). As DNA, the CDR3 is TGTGCCAGCAGCACTTGGGCCGACAGCTTAAGAAACACCATATATTTT. Protein product: CASSTWADSLRNTIYF.